This T cell receptor beta chain was captured by sequencing in a study of molecular identifiers for immune sequencing clone quantification. The sample holds many counts of this clonotype. TCRdb passed the PCR reads through MiXCR, listing each CDR3 protein once. The data show 460,000 or so distinct CDR3 sequences, around 23% seen once. Using a CD8+CD4-CCR7+CD45RA+ phenotype, naive CD8 T cells were sorted. CDR3 length: 12 amino acids. CDR1 and CDR2 from the germline V gene are SGHDN and FVKESK. V was shortened by 0 bases and J by 4 bases, with 4 bases between the two germline ends. The TCR was taken from a human donor in good health. Some libraries in this study had Jurkat cell RNA spiked in. Material for sequencing was naive CD8+ T cells from blood, with Jurkat cell RNA spiked in. Subset indicated: FACS-sorted CD8+CD4-CCR7+CD45RA+ naive T cells. The chain couples TRBV14 to TRBJ2-7; D unclear. For the CDR3, the DNA is TGTGCCAGCAGCCAAGACGGGTACGAGCAGTACTTC. It encodes CASSQDGYEQYF.